These 31 T cell receptor beta chains originate from one sample sequenced in a study of blood T cell repertoires in COVID-19. The table came from immunoSEQ multiplex PCR; TCRdb's copy has only in-frame clones and leaves some out. The repertoire holds around 59,000 clones, with over 70% as singletons. The sequenced sample was peripheral blood. Receptors originate from a woman in her 50s with active or convalescent COVID-19.

This clone was observed a handful of times. The rearrangement links TRBV6-5 to TRBJ1-5; D might be TRBD1 (6 bases). The length of the CDR3 is 13 residues. Trimming took 6 bases from V and 5 from J, leaving 11 bases between them. Per the germline V gene, CDR1 is MNHEY and CDR2 is SVGAGI. CDR3 coding DNA: TGTGCCAGCAGAAGGGGGGGGGATCAGCCCCAGCATTTT. Translated: CASRRGGDQPQHF.

This sequence joins TRBV5-1 and TRBJ1-2; TRBD1 agrees at 7 bases. Germline lookup yields CDR1 SGHRS and CDR2 YFSETQ. Trimming took 2 bases from V and 4 from J; bases not matched to a gene: 5. This CDR3 is built from 14 residues. CDR3 amino acids: CASSFGQVGYGYTF. The CDR3 region has the DNA TGCGCCAGCAGCTTCGGACAGGTCGGCTATGGCTACACCTTC.

This clone was observed a few times. This chain joins TRBV10-1 and TRBJ1-6; no firm D call. Per germline, CDR1 WNHNN and CDR2 SYGVQD (reference sequence). The CDR3 runs 18 residues. Trimming took 0 bases from V and 0 from J, leaving 12 bases between them. The CDR3 DNA follows: TGCGCCAGCAGTGAGTCCCTCGGACTGTTCTCCTATAATTCACCCCTCCACTTT. It yields the protein CASSESLGLFSYNSPLHF.

The rearrangement links TRBV11-2 to TRBJ2-1, with no clear D. The CDR3 sequence is 11 residues long. CDR1 and CDR2 (germline): SGHAT, FQNNGV. Trimming took 3 bases from V and 7 from J, leaving 4 bases between them. This CDR3 reads CASSFVNEQFF. DNA for the CDR3: TGTGCCAGCAGCTTCGTGAATGAGCAGTTCTTC.

The rearrangement joins TRBV5-8 to TRBJ2-1; weak D call: TRBD2 (6 bases). V was pared by 0 bases and J by 4 bases, with 8 bases between. CDR1 is SGHTS and CDR2 is YDEGEE in the germline V gene. The CDR3 consists of 14 residues. This CDR3 is CASSLGLGYNEQFF. CDR3 sequence (DNA): TGTGCCAGCAGCTTGGGACTAGGGTACAATGAGCAGTTCTTC.

In this sample, this clone turned up once. The genes are TRBV11-2 and TRBJ2-1; 7 bases fit TRBD2. V trimming: 1 base; J trimming: 3 bases; junction bases outside the gene matches: 0. Looked up from germline, CDR1 is SGHAT and CDR2 is FQNNGV. The CDR3 covers 14 residues. The CDR3: CASSLGGGYNEQFF. The CDR3 DNA is TGTGCCAGCAGCTTAGGGGGGGGCTACAATGAGCAGTTCTTC.

V and J are TRBV20-1 and TRBJ1-4, with no clear D. The germline V gene has CDR1 DFQATT and CDR2 SNEGSKA (reference sequence). The CDR3 sequence is 11 residues long. The ends were cut back, 6 bases at V and 8 bases at J, with 10 bases in the middle. Here the CDR3 reads CSARWREKLFF. Here the CDR3 DNA reads TGCAGTGCCCGGTGGAGGGAAAAACTGTTTTTT.

V usage is TRBV7-9 and J usage is TRBJ2-1, with 9 bases lining up with TRBD2. Trimming at V came to 2 bases and at J to 3 bases, leaving 8 bases not matched to a gene. This CDR3 is 17 amino acids long. The germline gives CDR1 SEHNR, CDR2 FQNEAQ (reference sequence). CDR3 nucleotides: TGTGCCAGCAGCTTAACTAGACTAGCGGTTAGCTACAATGAGCAGTTCTTC. Its protein product is CASSLTRLAVSYNEQFF.

This clone was recorded once. The chain uses TRBV10-3 and TRBJ2-5, with 7 bases matching TRBD1. CDR1 ENHRY and CDR2 SYGVKD come from the germline V gene. The CDR3 is 12 amino acids. V dropped 8 bases and J dropped 1; count of bases not matched to a gene: 1. CDR3 sequence (DNA): TGTGCCATCGGGACAGCCCAAGAGACCCAGTACTTC. It is translated as CAIGTAQETQYF.

The CDR3: CASSLVGQPIFPEYF. The DNA for the CDR3 is TGTGCCAGCAGTTTAGTGGGACAGCCCATATTTCCCGAGTACTTC. The chain has TRBV27 and TRBJ2-5, with TRBD1 matching 7 bases. The ends lost 2 bases at V and 12 bases at J; junction bases unmatched: 15. Germline V gene lookup returns CDR1 MNHEY and CDR2 SMNVEV (reference sequence). The CDR3 runs to 15 residues.

The rearrangement links TRBV30 to TRBJ2-2; 9 nucleotides match TRBD1. The length of the CDR3 is 18 residues. Germline V gene lookup returns CDR1 GTSNPN and CDR2 SVGIG (reference sequence). V was pared by 2 bases and J by 3 bases, with 13 bases of the junction left unmatched. CDR3 sequence: CAWSPQLRDRVDTGELFF. The DNA of the CDR3 is TGTGCCTGGAGTCCACAGCTGCGGGACAGGGTGGACACCGGGGAGCTGTTTTTT.

V is TRBV19 and J is TRBJ2-5; 8 bases align to TRBD1. From germline, CDR1 is LNHDA and CDR2 SQIVND (reference sequence). V shed 4 bases, J shed 1 base, and the junction held 5 bases outside the gene matches. This CDR3 has 15 residues. The CDR3 protein is CASSRGGQVQETQYF. CDR3 sequence (DNA): TGTGCCAGTAGTAGAGGGGGACAGGTCCAAGAGACCCAGTACTTC.

V gene TRBV9 combines with J gene TRBJ2-3; D gene unclear. There are 14 residues in the CDR3. CDR1 and CDR2 (germline): SGDLS, YYNGEE. Between the trimmed V and J ends, which lost 0 bases and 5 bases, there was a span of 10 bases. This CDR3 is CASSVGLIEDTQYF. CDR3 DNA sequence: TGTGCCAGCAGCGTAGGACTGATAGAAGATACGCAGTATTTT.

CDR3 sequence: CASSLREDTGELFF. As DNA, the CDR3 is TGCGCCAGCAGCTTGAGGGAGGACACCGGGGAGCTGTTTTTT. The rearrangement joins TRBV5-1 to TRBJ2-2; D might be TRBD2 (6 bases). Trimming took 1 base from V and 3 from J, leaving 7 bases between them. Germline V gene data show CDR1 as SGHRS and CDR2 as YFSETQ. This CDR3 has 14 residues.

About this clone: At the DNA level, this CDR3 is encoded by other sequences in the same sample as well. The rearrangement links TRBV20-1 to TRBJ2-7, with unresolved D. Per germline, CDR1 DFQATT and CDR2 SNEGSKA (reference sequence). The CDR3 covers 11 residues. V lost 3 bases and J 3 bases, leaving 6 bases between the germline ends. The CDR3 DNA is TGCAGTGCTAGGAGAGACTACGAGCAGTACTTC. Its protein is CSARRDYEQYF.

V gene TRBV7-9 combines with J gene TRBJ1-1, with D maybe TRBD1 (6 bases). V lost 5 bases and J lost 5, with 15 bases in between. The CDR3 sequence is 14 residues long. Germline values: CDR1 SEHNR, CDR2 FQNEAQ (reference sequence). The CDR3 nucleotides read TGTGCCAGCAGCAAAACAGGGATGGGGACTGAAGCTTTCTTT. Its translation: CASSKTGMGTEAFF. Looking up the rest from reference TRBV7-9 and TRBJ1-1 gives the full variable domain: DTGVSQNPRHKITKRGQNVTFRCDPISEHNRLYWYRQTLGQGPEFLTYFQNEAQLEKSRLLSDRFSAERPKGSFSTLEIQRTEQGDSAMYLCASSKTGMGTEAFFGQGTRLTVV.

The rearrangement joins TRBV5-1 to TRBJ2-1, with 11 bases fitting TRBD2. V shed 7 bases and J 7 bases; nucleotides not matched to a gene: 10. The CDR3 runs to 15 residues. From germline, CDR1 is SGHRS and CDR2 YFSETQ. CDR3 sequence reads: CASGPLAGVRNEQFF. The CDR3 nucleotides are TGCGCCAGCGGCCCACTAGCGGGAGTTAGAAATGAGCAGTTCTTC.

This clone was seen only once. The V and J genes are TRBV19 and TRBJ2-7; 8 bases align to TRBD2. This CDR3 contains 14 residues. V dropped 3 bases and J dropped 2; count of bases not matched to a gene: 3. Germline CDR1 LNHDA, CDR2 SQIVND (reference sequence). The CDR3 bases are TGTGCCAGTAGTATTAGCGGGGTGACCTACGAGCAGTACTTC. This sequence encodes CASSISGVTYEQYF.

The V gene is TRBV9, the J gene TRBJ2-1; D is possibly TRBD2 (5 bases). Germline values: CDR1 SGDLS, CDR2 YYNGEE. Trimming left V 5 bases short and J 9 bases short, with 15 bases between. The CDR3 length is 13 residues. CDR3 sequence reads: CASSAFYEGEQFF. The DNA for the CDR3 is TGTGCCAGCAGTGCCTTTTACGAGGGTGAGCAGTTCTTC.

The V and J genes are TRBV7-2 and TRBJ2-4, with a possible D match to TRBD2 (7 bases). V lost 5 bases and J 3 bases, leaving 14 bases between the germline ends. Germline-derived CDR1 and CDR2 are SGHTA and FQGNSA. CDR3 length: 15 residues. DNA for the CDR3: TGTGCCAGCAGCCCCGGGGGGCGGGGCAAAAACATTCAGTACTTC. Protein sequence: CASSPGGRGKNIQYF.

The chain links TRBV6-5 to TRBJ1-1; possible D gene TRBD1, 6 bases. This CDR3 spans 13 amino acids. Germline CDR1 MNHEY, CDR2 SVGAGI. V lost 4 bases and J 4 bases, leaving 10 bases between the germline ends. The CDR3 DNA sequence: TGTGCCAGCAGTTTGCGGACAGCCACTGAAGCTTTCTTT. This translates into CASSLRTATEAFF.

The chain uses TRBV24-1 and TRBJ2-5; unclear D gene. The CDR3 sequence is 15 residues long. Germline lookup yields CDR1 KGHDR and CDR2 SFDVKD. Trimming shortened V by 0 bases and J by 1 base, and 8 bases separated the two germline ends. The CDR3 sequence: CATSDLSPGQETQYF. Written as DNA, the CDR3 is TGTGCCACCAGTGATTTGAGTCCAGGCCAAGAGACCCAGTACTTC.

This chain joins TRBV2 and TRBJ2-7; 7 nucleotides align to TRBD1. J was trimmed by 7 bases and V by 7 bases; bases with no gene match: 10. Germline V gene lookup returns CDR1 SNHLY and CDR2 FYNNEI. CDR3 size: 13 residues. The CDR3 reads CASTPRTGWEQYF. CDR3 DNA sequence: TGTGCCAGCACCCCTAGGACAGGTTGGGAGCAGTACTTC.

The CDR3 DNA follows: TGTGCCAGCAGGAGGGATTTCGGCGGGGAGCTGTTTTTT. This gives the protein CASRRDFGGELFF. The V gene is TRBV5-4, the J gene TRBJ2-2, with D possibly TRBD2 on 5 matching bases. Germline CDR1 reads SGHNT; CDR2 reads YYREEE (reference sequence). The CDR3 extends over 13 amino acids. V was cut by 5 bases and J by 7 bases, with 12 bases left in between.

This clone was observed once. This chain connects TRBV4-1 to TRBJ2-1; TRBD2 matches 10 bases. This CDR3 region has 19 residues. J gave up 2 bases and V 0 bases, and 10 bases lay outside the gene matches. The germline V gene encodes CDR1 MGHRA and CDR2 YSYEKL. CDR3 sequence reads: CASSQDFLAGGYTYNEQFF. CDR3 bases: TGCGCCAGCAGCCAAGATTTCTTAGCGGGAGGTTATACCTACAATGAGCAGTTCTTC.

This chain uses TRBV7-6 with TRBJ2-7, with D possibly being TRBD2 (5 bases). Looked up from germline, CDR1 is SGHVS and CDR2 is FNYEAQ. CDR3 size: 16 residues. Trimming pared 6 bases from V and 1 base from J, leaving 19 bases between. CDR3 in amino acids: CASSSTSPEFSYEQYF. In nucleotides, the CDR3 is TGTGCCAGCAGTTCCACTAGTCCGGAGTTTTCCTACGAGCAGTACTTC.

The chain is built from TRBV3-1 (or the pseudogene TRBV3-2) and TRBJ2-1; a possible D gene is TRBD2 (5 bases). In germline, CDR1 is LGHDT, CDR2 YNNKEL (reference sequence). The CDR3 loop spans 16 amino acids. V was pared by 4 bases and J by 0 bases, with 13 bases between. The CDR3 is CASSPNSASSYNEQFF. The CDR3, as DNA: TGTGCCAGCAGCCCTAATAGCGCGAGCTCCTACAATGAGCAGTTCTTC.

The V gene is TRBV7-9, the J gene TRBJ2-5; 11 positions agree with TRBD2. CDR1 SEHNR and CDR2 FQNEAQ come from the germline V gene (reference sequence). V dropped 5 bases and J dropped 6; count of bases not matched to a gene: 8. The CDR3 is 15 amino acids. CDR3 sequence: CASSPGTSGGQTQYF. CDR3 DNA sequence: TGTGCCAGCAGCCCTGGGACTAGCGGTGGGCAGACCCAGTACTTC.

V is TRBV6-5 and J is TRBJ2-2; weak D call: TRBD2 (6 bases). The V end lost 0 bases, the J end lost 7 bases, and 6 bases lay between the germline ends. The CDR3 spans 13 residues. Germline CDR1 reads MNHEY; CDR2 reads SVGAGI. In DNA, the CDR3 is TGTGCCAGCAGTTACTCGGAGGGCGGGGAGCTGTTTTTT. It is translated as CASSYSEGGELFF.

In its sample, this clone was seen once. V and J are TRBV5-1 and TRBJ1-2, with 10 bases fitting TRBD1. Trimming took 5 bases from V and 5 from J; bases not matched to a gene: 6. Germline V gene data show CDR1 as SGHRS and CDR2 as YFSETQ. The CDR3 covers 14 residues. DNA of the CDR3: TGCGCCAGCAGTTGGCGGGACAGGGGTTATGGCTACACCTTC. Encoded protein: CASSWRDRGYGYTF.

V and J are TRBV7-2 and TRBJ2-7; 12 positions match TRBD1. The CDR3 totals 18 residues. V lost 5 bases and J lost 6; bases outside the gene matches: 17. Germline-derived CDR1 and CDR2 are SGHTA and FQGNSA. CDR3 in DNA: TGTGCCAGCAGCCACCGGGACAGGGGGCGGGAAGGTTGGTTCGAGCAGTACTTC. Translation: CASSHRDRGREGWFEQYF. Combining the CDR3 with reference TRBV7-2 and TRBJ2-7 gives the whole variable domain GAGVSQSPSNKVTEKGKDVELRCDPISGHTALYWYRQSLGQGLEFLIYFQGNSAPDKSGLPSDRFSAERTGGSVSTLTIQRTQQEDSAVYLCASSHRDRGREGWFEQYFGPGTRLTVT.